These 25 T cell receptor beta chains came from one sample sequenced in a study of shared clonotypes between healthy human individuals. TCRdb keeps only in-frame clones here, not all; method: immunoSEQ multiplex PCR. The sample gives about 2.4 million clones, approximately 93% of which show up once; more than 0.35% is in the top ten. The sample taken for sequencing was naive CD4+ T cells from PBMCs. Documented subset: CD45RA+ positively selected. The receptors were sampled from a man between 18 and 35 years old in good health. Some clones in this sample may be carry-over from other donors' samples.

This chain links TRBV28 with TRBJ2-7; D remains ambiguous. V lost 10 bases, J lost 3 bases, and 10 bases lay in between. Germline CDR1 and CDR2: MDHEN and SYDVKM. The CDR3 contains 11 residues. In DNA form, the CDR3 reads TGTGCCACCACAAGGAACTACGAGCAGTACTTC. Translation gives CATTRNYEQYF.

The J gene is TRBJ1-1, the V gene TRBV28, with D possibly TRBD1 on 6 matching bases. Germline CDR1 MDHEN, CDR2 SYDVKM. V was shortened by 6 bases and J by 4 bases, with 21 bases between the two germline ends. The CDR3 consists of 16 residues. The CDR3 region is CASRFRQGTFPTEAFF. The CDR3 DNA follows: TGTGCCAGCAGGTTCAGGCAGGGGACCTTCCCCACTGAAGCTTTCTTT. Complete variable domain (other parts from reference TRBV28 and TRBJ1-1): DVKVTQSSRYLVKRTGEKVFLECVQDMDHENMFWYRQDPGLGLRLIYFSYDVKMKEKGDIPEGYSVSREKKERFSLILESASTNQTSMYLCASRFRQGTFPTEAFFGQGTRLTVV.

This clone came up a few times. The chain links TRBV29-1 to TRBJ1-1, with a tentative D call TRBD1 (5 bases). CDR1 and CDR2 (germline): SQVTM, ANQGSEA. V dropped 7 bases and J dropped 0 bases, with 18 bases sitting between them. The CDR3 is made up of 15 amino acids. CDR3 amino acids: CSAQGQGGMNTEAFF. In nucleotides, the CDR3 is TGCAGCGCCCAAGGGCAGGGCGGGATGAACACTGAAGCTTTCTTT.

This chain uses TRBV28 with TRBJ2-1; 10 bases align to TRBD2. Germline CDR1 is MDHEN and CDR2 is SYDVKM. The CDR3 contains 16 residues. Germline trimming cut 6 bases from V and 4 bases from J; bases unmatched to any gene: 9. CDR3 protein: CASSSAGTSVYNEQFF. CDR3 nucleotide sequence: TGTGCCAGCAGCTCAGCCGGGACTAGCGTATACAATGAGCAGTTCTTC. Filled out from reference TRBV28 and TRBJ2-1, the complete variable domain reads DVKVTQSSRYLVKRTGEKVFLECVQDMDHENMFWYRQDPGLGLRLIYFSYDVKMKEKGDIPEGYSVSREKKERFSLILESASTNQTSMYLCASSSAGTSVYNEQFFGPGTRLTVL.

Notes on this clone: This sample includes further DNA sequences coding for the same CDR3. The chain uses TRBV5-1 and TRBJ2-5; D is undetermined. CDR1 and CDR2 from the germline V gene are SGHRS and YFSETQ. The CDR3 runs 13 residues. Trimming stripped 0 bases from V and 2 bases from J, with 5 bases between. The DNA of the CDR3 is TGCGCCAGCAGCTTGGGTGTACAAGAGACCCAGTACTTC. The encoded protein is CASSLGVQETQYF.

This chain uses TRBV7-9 with TRBJ2-7, with D perhaps TRBD2 (6 bases). In germline, CDR1 is SEHNR, CDR2 FQNEAQ (reference sequence). Trimming removed 4 bases from V and 9 bases from J, with 13 bases in between. This CDR3 is built from 12 residues. CDR3 protein: CASSSIAERQYF. CDR3 DNA: TGTGCCAGCAGCTCCATAGCGGAGCGGCAGTACTTC.

The chain couples TRBV11-3 to TRBJ2-1; perhaps TRBD1 as D (5 bases). Trimming removed 4 bases from V and 6 bases from J, with 13 bases in between. The CDR3 extends over 14 amino acids. The V gene's germline CDR1 is SGHNT and CDR2 YENEEA. The DNA of the CDR3 is TGTGCCAGCAGCTCAGGGTTAGGTATCAATGAGCAGTTCTTC. Its protein product is CASSSGLGINEQFF. Full variable domain (outside the CDR3, taken from reference TRBV11-3 and TRBJ2-1): EAGVVQSPRYKIIEKKQPVAFWCNPISGHNTLYWYLQNLGQGPELLIRYENEEAVDDSQLPKDRFSAERLKGVDSTLKIQPAELGDSAVYLCASSSGLGINEQFFGPGTRLTVL.

This clone was seen only a few times. V and J are TRBV28 and TRBJ1-2; no clear D. The CDR3 spans 11 residues. V lost 6 bases and J 8 bases, leaving 10 bases between the germline ends. Germline V gene lookup returns CDR1 MDHEN and CDR2 SYDVKM. The CDR3 nucleotides read TGTGCCAGCAGGGTCTTAGGAGGCTACACCTTC. Residues: CASRVLGGYTF.

The chain recombines TRBV7-9 with TRBJ2-5, with D unresolved. The J call may be mistaken, given a closer DNA end match to TRBJ2-7. The CDR3 has 11 residues. Germline V CDR1 and CDR2: SEHNR, FQNEAQ (reference sequence). This chain's CDR3 is CASSSPYEQYF. The CDR3 DNA reads TGTGCCAGCAGCTCCCCCTACGAGCAGTACTTC.

The V and J genes are TRBV15 and TRBJ2-7, with 9 positions matching TRBD2. CDR3 length equals 17 residues. With 3 bases clipped from V and 0 bases from J, the junction kept 9 bases outside the gene matches. From germline, CDR1 is LNHNV and CDR2 YYDKDF (reference sequence). The CDR3 here is CATSRGKREDPSYEQYF. In DNA, the CDR3 is TGTGCCACCAGCAGGGGTAAGCGGGAGGACCCCTCCTACGAGCAGTACTTC. The full variable domain, completed using reference TRBV15 and TRBJ2-7, is DAMVIQNPRYQVTQFGKPVTLSCSQTLNHNVMYWYQQKSSQAPKLLFHYYDKDFNNEADTPDNFQSRRPNTSFCFLDIRSPGLGDTAMYLCATSRGKREDPSYEQYFGPGTRLTVT.

J is TRBJ2-5 and V is TRBV14; no firm D call. The CDR3 is 13 amino acids. From germline, CDR1 is SGHDN and CDR2 FVKESK. With 0 bases removed from V and 7 bases from J, the gap between germline ends came to 9 bases. CDR3 bases: TGTGCCAGCAGCCAAGATCTAGGCCTGACCCAGTACTTC. Translated, it gives CASSQDLGLTQYF.

The rearrangement joins TRBV28 to TRBJ2-7; 7 nucleotides align to TRBD1. V was clipped by 5 bases and J by 0 bases; unmatched bases: 4. This CDR3 region has 14 residues. Germline loops: CDR1 MDHEN, CDR2 SYDVKM. The CDR3 DNA sequence: TGTGCCAGCAGTACAGGGGTTGCCTCCTACGAGCAGTACTTC. Translation: CASSTGVASYEQYF.

The chain is built from TRBV6-5 and TRBJ1-6; possible D gene TRBD1, 5 bases. Trimming removed 0 bases at V and 10 bases at J, with 13 bases between. In germline, CDR1 is MNHEY, CDR2 SVGAGI. CDR3 length: 15 amino acids. Here the CDR3 reads CASSYSGGAGSPLHF. The CDR3 DNA is TGTGCCAGCAGTTACTCGGGTGGGGCCGGCTCACCCCTCCACTTT.

The rearrangement uses TRBV27 and TRBJ2-2; TRBD2 matches 11 bases. The length of the CDR3 is 15 residues. Per the germline V gene, CDR1 is MNHEY and CDR2 is SMNVEV (reference sequence). The V and J ends lost 5 bases and 6 bases, in that order; junction bases with no gene match: 5. The CDR3 nucleotides are TGTGCCAGCAGTCTGCTAGCGGGAGGACCCGGGGAGCTGTTTTTT. As protein: CASSLLAGGPGELFF.

This chain joins TRBV18 and TRBJ1-4, with D possibly being TRBD1 (5 bases). The length of the CDR3 is 16 residues. With 5 bases removed from V and 0 bases from J, the gap between germline ends came to 13 bases. Germline-derived CDR1 and CDR2 are KGHSH and LQKENI. The CDR3 sequence: CASSTLMGATNEKLFF. Written as DNA, the CDR3 is TGTGCCAGCTCAACCCTCATGGGGGCAACTAATGAAAAACTGTTTTTT.

The chain recombines TRBV27 with TRBJ1-2, with a tentative D call TRBD1 (5 bases). V gave up 0 bases and J gave up 5 bases, with 16 bases separating them. CDR3 length equals 16 residues. Germline V gene lookup returns CDR1 MNHEY and CDR2 SMNVEV (reference sequence). CDR3 residues: CASSLSPGRAGYGYTF. The DNA for the CDR3 is TGTGCCAGCAGTTTATCGCCCGGCAGGGCGGGTTATGGCTACACCTTC.

The V call is TRBV9, the J call TRBJ2-1, with D perhaps TRBD2 (6 bases). Trimming took off 0 bases at V and 7 bases at J, with 17 bases between the two ends. The CDR3 length is 16 residues. The germline CDR1 and CDR2 sequences are SGDLS and YYNGEE. DNA for the CDR3: TGTGCCAGCAGCGTAGGCCCCGGGGGAGTTGATAATGAGCAGTTCTTC. This codes for CASSVGPGGVDNEQFF. The variable domain in full, completed from reference TRBV9 and TRBJ2-1, reads DSGVTQTPKHLITATGQRVTLRCSPRSGDLSVYWYQQSLDQGLQFLIQYYNGEERAKGNILERFSAQQFPDLHSELNLSSLELGDSALYFCASSVGPGGVDNEQFFGPGTRLTVL.

In regard to this clone: The sample holds other DNA sequences that translate to the same CDR3. The V and J genes are TRBV2 and TRBJ1-2, with D perhaps TRBD1 (5 bases). The V gene lost 0 bases and the J gene lost 4 bases, with 9 bases spanning the gap. Germline CDR1 SNHLY, CDR2 FYNNEI. The length of the CDR3 is 14 residues. The CDR3 here is CASSEALRGYGYTF. CDR3 nucleotide sequence: TGTGCCAGCAGTGAAGCGCTGAGGGGCTATGGCTACACCTTC.

The J gene is TRBJ2-3, the V gene TRBV29-1; perhaps TRBD1 as D (6 bases). Germline V lookup: CDR1 SQVTM, CDR2 ANQGSEA. The ends were cut back, 4 bases at V and 6 bases at J, with 14 bases in the middle. This CDR3 region has 13 residues. CDR3 sequence reads: CSVGFQGRDTQYF. CDR3 coding DNA: TGCAGCGTTGGGTTCCAGGGGCGGGATACGCAGTATTTT.

The V and J genes are TRBV7-2 and TRBJ2-7; maybe TRBD1 (5 bases). Between the trimmed V and J ends, which lost 1 base and 3 bases, there was a span of 10 bases. Looked up from germline, CDR1 is SGHTA and CDR2 is FQGNSA. The CDR3 runs 14 residues. In DNA, the CDR3 is TGTGCCAGCAGCTTAGAGGCCAGGGACTACGAGCAGTACTTC. This codes for CASSLEARDYEQYF.

This clone was counted once. Other DNA variants within this sample encode the same CDR3. V gene TRBV30 combines with J gene TRBJ2-3; the D is unclear. The CDR3 extends over 12 amino acids. Trimming shortened V by 0 bases and J by 4 bases, and 5 bases separated the two germline ends. CDR1 is GTSNPN and CDR2 is SVGIG in the germline V gene (reference sequence). CDR3: CAWSVVSDTQYF. CDR3 in DNA: TGTGCCTGGAGTGTAGTTTCAGATACGCAGTATTTT.

The chain combines TRBV9 with TRBJ1-4; 8 bases match TRBD1. V lost 3 bases and J lost 10; bases outside the gene matches: 14. The CDR3 loop spans 16 amino acids. The germline V gene has CDR1 SGDLS and CDR2 YYNGEE. CDR3 sequence reads: CASSAGTGLTSVKLFF. For the CDR3, the DNA is TGTGCCAGCAGCGCGGGGACAGGCTTAACTTCGGTAAAACTGTTTTTT.

The CDR3: CASSGRGSNQPQHF. The CDR3 bases are TGTGCCAGCAGTGGGAGGGGGAGCAATCAGCCCCAGCATTTT. This chain joins TRBV6-1 and TRBJ1-5, with TRBD1 as a possible D gene (6 bases). Trimming took 4 bases from V and 1 from J, leaving 8 bases between them. Germline CDR1 MNHNS, CDR2 SASEGT. CDR3 length: 14 residues.

This clone was counted once. This sequence joins TRBV5-1 and TRBJ2-3; D is unclear. The CDR3 is 18 residues long. V was pared by 0 bases and J by 0 bases, with 17 bases between. In germline, CDR1 is SGHRS, CDR2 YFSETQ. CDR3 protein: CASSLVAGSHPSTDTQYF. As DNA, the CDR3 is TGCGCCAGCAGCTTGGTCGCTGGATCCCATCCTAGCACAGATACGCAGTATTTT.

This chain joins TRBV5-4 and TRBJ1-2, with TRBD1 identical over 7 bases. The CDR3 totals 16 residues. The V gene's germline CDR1 is SGHNT and CDR2 YYREEE (reference sequence). Trimming at V came to 1 base and at J to 1 base, leaving 7 bases not matched to a gene. Here the CDR3 DNA reads TGTGCCAGCAGCTTGTCACCGACAGGGAATAACTATGGCTACACCTTC. Protein sequence: CASSLSPTGNNYGYTF.